Below are 2 T cell receptor beta chains sequenced from a single sample in a study of T cell responses to AZD1222 COVID-19 vaccine. Assay: immunoSEQ multiplex PCR; the TCRdb copy retains only in-frame clones and omits some. The sample lists roughly 120,000 clones; more than 85% were seen once. The sequencing here drew on peripheral blood, taken on day 0 of AZD1222 vaccination. The receptor set was obtained from an adult in good health.

The V gene is TRBV28, the J gene TRBJ1-2; D is uncertain. The CDR3 is 14 amino acids. Trimming removed 1 base at V and 7 bases at J, with 13 bases between. Per the germline V gene, CDR1 is MDHEN and CDR2 is SYDVKM. CDR3 in amino acids: CASSLSGTQFGYTF. CDR3 nucleotides: TGTGCCAGCAGTTTATCGGGCACGCAGTTTGGCTACACCTTC.

CDR3 DNA: TGCGCCAGCAAGTTGGGGGGGAGCTCCTACGAGCAGTACTTC. Translation: CASKLGGSSYEQYF. V gene TRBV10-2 combines with J gene TRBJ2-7, with 7 bases aligning to TRBD2. The germline gives CDR1 WSHSY, CDR2 SAAADI. V dropped 7 bases and J dropped 0; count of bases not matched to a gene: 6. This CDR3 spans 14 amino acids.